The 22 T cell receptor beta chains presented below share a single source sample, sequenced in a study of blood T cell repertoires in COVID-19. Some clones are missing from TCRdb's copy, which holds only in-frame ones; the method was immunoSEQ multiplex PCR. The data show 200,000 to 300,000 clones, with roughly 82% seen just once and around 2% held by the top ten. The material sequenced was peripheral blood. All receptors derive from a man in his forties or fifties who had recovered from COVID-19.

The chain joins TRBV25-1 to TRBJ2-7, with D tentatively TRBD2 (5 bases). CDR1 MGHDK and CDR2 SYGVNS come from the germline V gene. Trimming pared 0 bases from V and 0 bases from J, leaving 15 bases between. This CDR3 region has 17 residues. The CDR3 loop reads CASSEYEGWESSYEQYF. The CDR3 DNA reads TGTGCCAGCAGTGAATACGAGGGTTGGGAAAGCTCCTACGAGCAGTACTTC.

In this sample, this clone turned up a few times. This rearrangement joins TRBV11-2 to TRBJ1-2, with D unclear. Germline lookup yields CDR1 SGHAT and CDR2 FQNNGV. V lost 5 bases to trimming and J lost 5 bases, with 15 bases between them. This CDR3 comprises 14 residues. The CDR3 loop is CASSLPGFEYGYTF. CDR3 bases: TGTGCCAGCAGCCTCCCCGGGTTTGAATATGGCTACACCTTC.

The gene calls are TRBV30 and TRBJ2-1, with D hard to call. The CDR3 contains 12 residues. From germline, CDR1 is GTSNPN and CDR2 SVGIG (reference sequence). V lost 3 bases to trimming and J lost 9 bases, with 12 bases between them. CDR3 sequence (DNA): TGTGCCTGGAGGTGGGTGGGCCTTGAGCAGTTCTTC. Protein: CAWRWVGLEQFF.

The chain links TRBV4-3 to TRBJ2-1, with 15 bases matching TRBD2. The length of the CDR3 is 18 residues. Germline loops: CDR1 LGHNA, CDR2 YSLEER. The V segment lost 5 bases and the J segment 7 bases; nucleotides outside the gene matches: 12. CDR3 DNA: TGCGCCAGCAGCAGCCGGACTAGCGGGGGGGGCTCTCAAAATGAGCAGTTCTTC. Translated, it gives CASSSRTSGGGSQNEQFF.

V usage is TRBV5-4 and J usage is TRBJ2-5, with D perhaps TRBD1 (5 bases). With 0 bases removed from V and 1 base from J, the gap between germline ends came to 10 bases. Germline CDR1 and CDR2: SGHNT and YYREEE (reference sequence). The CDR3 length is 15 residues. The DNA for the CDR3 is TGTGCCAGCAGCTTGGACAGGCTACTCCAAGAGACCCAGTACTTC. Encoded protein: CASSLDRLLQETQYF.

The CDR3 sequence is CASVQGNQPQHF. The CDR3 DNA reads as TGTGCTAGTGTACAGGGCAATCAGCCCCAGCATTTT. The genes are TRBV12-5 and TRBJ1-5; perhaps TRBD1 as D (5 bases). CDR3 length: 12 amino acids. Trimming shortened V by 7 bases and J by 2 bases, and 6 bases separated the two germline ends. Germline CDR1 reads LGHNT; CDR2 reads FRNRAP.

The chain uses TRBV6-5 and TRBJ2-7, with D maybe TRBD2 (5 bases). Germline V lookup: CDR1 MNHEY, CDR2 SVGAGI. V was cut by 0 bases and J by 7 bases, with 13 bases left in between. There are 14 residues in the CDR3. The CDR3 coding sequence is TGTGCCAGCAGTTACTCGAGGTCCTCGGGGGAGCAGTACTTC. This sequence encodes CASSYSRSSGEQYF.

The table lists this clone with a count of one. The chain carries TRBV5-1 and TRBJ2-2; 8 bases fit TRBD1. Trimming took 4 bases from V and 3 from J; bases not matched to a gene: 8. The CDR3 is made up of 16 amino acids. From germline, CDR1 is SGHRS and CDR2 YFSETQ. The CDR3 loop is CASSPDRGVDTGELFF. CDR3 DNA sequence: TGCGCCAGCAGCCCTGACAGGGGTGTAGACACCGGGGAGCTGTTTTTT.

The chain carries TRBV7-2 and TRBJ1-2, with 7 bases aligning to TRBD1. Per the germline V gene, CDR1 is SGHTA and CDR2 is FQGNSA. The V and J ends lost 6 bases and 2 bases, in that order; junction bases with no gene match: 6. The CDR3 contains 14 residues. CDR3 nucleotide sequence: TGTGCCAGCAGTTGGGACAGTACAAACTATGGCTACACCTTC. Encoded protein: CASSWDSTNYGYTF. The variable domain in full, completed from reference TRBV7-2 and TRBJ1-2, reads GAGVSQSPSNKVTEKGKDVELRCDPISGHTALYWYRQSLGQGLEFLIYFQGNSAPDKSGLPSDRFSAERTGGSVSTLTIQRTQQEDSAVYLCASSWDSTNYGYTFGSGTRLTVV.

This clone was counted once. This chain links TRBV18 with TRBJ1-1; 7 bases align to TRBD1. Germline CDR1 KGHSH, CDR2 LQKENI. The CDR3 loop spans 16 amino acids. J gave up 1 base and V 2 bases, and 7 bases lay outside the gene matches. The CDR3 DNA sequence: TGTGCCAGCTCACCAGTTCAGGGGGTGGCGAACACTGAAGCTTTCTTT. Amino acids: CASSPVQGVANTEAFF. Combining the CDR3 with reference TRBV18 and TRBJ1-1 gives the whole variable domain NAGVMQNPRHLVRRRGQEARLRCSPMKGHSHVYWYRQLPEEGLKFMVYLQKENIIDESGMPKERFSAEFPKEGPSILRIQQVVRGDSAAYFCASSPVQGVANTEAFFGQGTRLTVV.

The table lists this clone with a few counts. The rearrangement links TRBV7-7 to TRBJ2-5; 7 bases align to TRBD1. The V gene's germline CDR1 is SSHAT and CDR2 FNYEAQ (reference sequence). The length of the CDR3 is 15 residues. CDR3 in amino acids: CASSPGGQARETQYF. As DNA, the CDR3 is TGTGCTAGCTCGCCTGGAGGACAGGCTAGAGAGACCCAGTACTTC.

The chain links TRBV6-1 to TRBJ1-2; weak D call: TRBD1 (6 bases). Germline V gene lookup returns CDR1 MNHNS and CDR2 SASEGT. Trimming pared 3 bases from V and 12 bases from J, leaving 14 bases between. The CDR3 is made up of 12 amino acids. The CDR3 protein is CASSEGTLRDTF. Here the CDR3 DNA reads TGTGCCAGCAGTGAGGGGACATTGCGTGACACCTTC.

The CDR3 DNA sequence: TGTGCCAGCAGTGAGGTGGATGGGACAATGGTTGCCTATGGCTACACCTTC. It yields the protein CASSEVDGTMVAYGYTF. The chain links TRBV6-1 to TRBJ1-2; TRBD1 is a possible D gene (6 bases). This CDR3 is 17 amino acids long. V dropped 3 bases and J dropped 4 bases, with 21 bases sitting between them. Germline V CDR1 and CDR2: MNHNS, SASEGT.

The chain couples TRBV7-9 to TRBJ2-1; 8 bases are shared with TRBD1. CDR3 length equals 14 residues. Germline V gives CDR1 SEHNR, CDR2 FQNEAQ (reference sequence). The V segment lost 6 bases and the J segment 7 bases; nucleotides outside the gene matches: 8. For the CDR3, the DNA is TGTGCCAGCAGACCAAGGACAGGGATAAATGAGCAGTTCTTC. This sequence encodes CASRPRTGINEQFF.

The V call is TRBV24-1, the J call TRBJ1-1; 7 nucleotides match TRBD1. Germline V CDR1 and CDR2: KGHDR, SFDVKD. V shed 7 bases and J 4 bases; nucleotides not matched to a gene: 8. CDR3 size: 14 residues. The CDR3 region has the DNA TGTGCCACCAGAAAACAGGGGAGGATCACTGAAGCTTTCTTT. It specifies CATRKQGRITEAFF.

The CDR3 region is CATSRGQGTQYF. DNA for the CDR3: TGTGCCACTTCGAGGGGGCAGGGGACCCAGTACTTC. This chain uses TRBV12-3 or TRBV12-4 with TRBJ2-5; 7 bases are a match to TRBD1. V lost 10 bases, J lost 7 bases, and 9 bases stayed unmatched. This CDR3 is built from 12 residues.

The chain recombines TRBV19 with TRBJ2-1, with unresolved D. V was clipped by 3 bases and J by 7 bases, with 7 bases between them. Looked up from germline, CDR1 is LNHDA and CDR2 is SQIVND (reference sequence). The CDR3 is made up of 12 amino acids. The chain's CDR3 is CASSMNGNEQFF. CDR3 DNA: TGTGCCAGTAGTATGAACGGTAATGAGCAGTTCTTC.

The chain combines TRBV27 with TRBJ1-1; D is unresolved. From germline, CDR1 is MNHEY and CDR2 SMNVEV (reference sequence). The V end lost 5 bases, the J end lost 2 bases, and 15 bases lay between the germline ends. The CDR3 is made up of 15 amino acids. In DNA, the CDR3 is TGTGCCAGCAGTATAAACCGGGAGATAAACACTGAAGCTTTCTTT. Translating it yields CASSINREINTEAFF.

V and J are TRBV7-2 and TRBJ2-3, with 7 nucleotides matching TRBD2. Trimming removed 4 bases from V and 4 bases from J; junction bases left unmatched: 11. The CDR3 contains 16 residues. Germline V gene data show CDR1 as SGHTA and CDR2 as FQGNSA. CDR3 region: CASSSNSAGSADTQYF. CDR3 DNA: TGTGCCAGCAGCTCGAACTCAGCGGGAAGTGCAGATACGCAGTATTTT.

The chain joins TRBV7-2 to TRBJ2-7, with 11 bases lining up with TRBD2. The germline CDR1 and CDR2 sequences are SGHTA and FQGNSA. The V segment lost 5 bases and the J segment 6 bases; nucleotides outside the gene matches: 12. This CDR3 has 16 amino acids. CDR3 region: CASSPYGGGLAGEQYF. The DNA of the CDR3 is TGTGCCAGCAGCCCCTACGGCGGAGGACTAGCGGGCGAGCAGTACTTC.

The chain has TRBV18 and TRBJ1-4, with no clear D. The germline V gene has CDR1 KGHSH and CDR2 LQKENI. The CDR3 is made up of 15 amino acids. V lost 6 bases to trimming and J lost 3 bases, with 14 bases between them. The chain's CDR3 is CASSRRAPPNEKLFF. In DNA form, the CDR3 reads TGTGCCAGCTCGCGGAGGGCCCCGCCTAATGAAAAACTGTTTTTT.

The chain employs TRBV21-1 and TRBJ1-5. TRBV21-1 is given as a pseudogene. The CDR3 is made up of 15 amino acids. This CDR3 reads CASSEAKDWVQPQHF. CDR3 bases: TGTGCCAGCAGCGAGGCTAAGGATTGGGTACAGCCCCAGCATTTT.